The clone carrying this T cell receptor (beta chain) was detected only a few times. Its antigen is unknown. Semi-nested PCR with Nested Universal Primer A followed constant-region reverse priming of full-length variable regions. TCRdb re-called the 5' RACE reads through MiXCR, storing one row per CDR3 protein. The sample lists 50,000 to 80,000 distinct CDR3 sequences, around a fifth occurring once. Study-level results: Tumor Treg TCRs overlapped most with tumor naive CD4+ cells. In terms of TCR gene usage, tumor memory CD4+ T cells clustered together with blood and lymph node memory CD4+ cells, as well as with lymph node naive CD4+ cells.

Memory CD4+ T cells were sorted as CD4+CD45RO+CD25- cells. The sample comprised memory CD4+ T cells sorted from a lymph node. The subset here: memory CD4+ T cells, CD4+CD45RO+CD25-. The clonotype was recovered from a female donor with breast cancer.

The CDR3 region has the DNA TGCAGCGGATGGGAAGGGGCCTCCACAGATACGCAGTATTTT. Protein product: CSGWEGASTDTQYF. The V call is TRBV29-1, the J call TRBJ2-3; D is possibly TRBD1 (5 bases). Trimming took off 7 bases at V and 2 bases at J, with 16 bases between the two ends. CDR1 is SQVTM and CDR2 is ANQGSEA in the germline V gene. The CDR3 is 14 amino acids.